The clone carrying this T cell receptor (beta chain) was recorded many times. Its antigen remains unknown. Germline V gene lookup returns CDR1 SGHRS and CDR2 YFSETQ. The V gene end was trimmed by 3 bases and the J gene end by 3 bases; junction bases not matched to a gene: 2. The CDR3 length is 13 residues. TCRdb passed the 5' RACE reads through MiXCR, listing each CDR3 protein once. The data show about 62,000 distinct CDR3 sequences, less than 4% seen once. Unsorted libraries were generated from 2 million PBMCs held at -80 degrees C. The data belong to a study of neurological immune-mediated disorders. Study-level findings and limits: Phylogenetic grouping assigned the repertoires of 18 of 34 multiple sclerosis patients to a single related-CDR3 cluster, representing a possible signature. None of the CDR3 amino acid sequences in expanded clones turned up in more than one subject, which points to private repertoires in all groups.

Sequencing was done on a sample of PBMCs. The chain joins TRBV5-1 to TRBJ2-7, with 8 bases that match TRBD2. The TCR was taken from a woman in her forties or fifties with multiple sclerosis. CDR3 DNA: TGCGCCAGCAGCTCCGGGGGGGGCTACGAGCAGTACTTC. As protein: CASSSGGGYEQYF.